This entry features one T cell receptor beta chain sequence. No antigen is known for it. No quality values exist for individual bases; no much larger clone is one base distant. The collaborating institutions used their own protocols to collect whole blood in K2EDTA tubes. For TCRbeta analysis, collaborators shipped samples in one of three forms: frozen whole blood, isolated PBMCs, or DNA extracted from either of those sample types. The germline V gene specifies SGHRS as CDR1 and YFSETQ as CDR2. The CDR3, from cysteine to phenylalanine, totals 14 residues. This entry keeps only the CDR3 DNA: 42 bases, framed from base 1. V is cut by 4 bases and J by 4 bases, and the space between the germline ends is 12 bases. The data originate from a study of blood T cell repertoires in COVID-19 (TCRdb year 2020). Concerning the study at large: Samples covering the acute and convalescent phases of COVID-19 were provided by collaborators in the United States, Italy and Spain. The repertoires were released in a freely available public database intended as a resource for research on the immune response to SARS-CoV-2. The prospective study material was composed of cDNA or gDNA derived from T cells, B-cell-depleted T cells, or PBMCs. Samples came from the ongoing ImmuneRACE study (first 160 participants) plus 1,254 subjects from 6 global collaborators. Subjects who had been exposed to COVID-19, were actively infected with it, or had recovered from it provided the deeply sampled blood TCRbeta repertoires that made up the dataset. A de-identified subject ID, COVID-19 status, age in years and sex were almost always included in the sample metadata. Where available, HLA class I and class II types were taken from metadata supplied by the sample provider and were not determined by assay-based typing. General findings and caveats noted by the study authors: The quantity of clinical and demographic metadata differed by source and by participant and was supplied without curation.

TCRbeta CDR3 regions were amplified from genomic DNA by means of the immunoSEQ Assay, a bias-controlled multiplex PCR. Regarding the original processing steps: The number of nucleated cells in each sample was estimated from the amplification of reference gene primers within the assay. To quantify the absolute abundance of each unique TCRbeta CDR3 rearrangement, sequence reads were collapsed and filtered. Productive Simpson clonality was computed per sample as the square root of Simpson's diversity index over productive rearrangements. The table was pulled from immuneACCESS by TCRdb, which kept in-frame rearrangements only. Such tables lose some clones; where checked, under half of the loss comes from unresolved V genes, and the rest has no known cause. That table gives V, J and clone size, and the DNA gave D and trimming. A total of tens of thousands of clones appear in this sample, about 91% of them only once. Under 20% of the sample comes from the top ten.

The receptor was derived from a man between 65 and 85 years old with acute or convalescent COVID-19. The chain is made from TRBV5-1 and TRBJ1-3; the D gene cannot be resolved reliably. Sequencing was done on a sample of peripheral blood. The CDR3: CASSVAGTGNTIYF. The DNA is TGCGCCAGCAGCGTGGCTGGCACAGGAAACACCATATATTTT.